These T cell receptor beta chains were read from a single sample in a study of cytomegalovirus exposure and HLA in healthy donors. The protocol was immunoSEQ multiplex PCR, while the TCRdb copy is restricted to in-frame clones and leaves out a portion. The profile shows over 85,000 clones, around four fifths of them singletons. Sequencing was carried out using PBMCs. The receptors here all came from a middle-aged man in good health and CMV-seronegative. Both conserved end residues are part of each CDR3. The D gene is left open where the match is weak. Clone size, where shown, is once, few, many, or a class for clones that have expanded.

V: TRBV7-9; D: NA; size: NA; J: TRBJ2-2; DNA: TGTTCCAGCAGCTTATTGCAGGGGCCCGGGGAGCTGTTTTTT; CDR3: CSSSLLQGPGELFF
V: TRBV5-6; D: TRBD2; size: NA; J: TRBJ2-7; DNA: TGTGCCAGCAGCATCACTAGCGGACTGTACGAGCAGTACTTC; CDR3: CASSITSGLYEQYF
V: TRBV4-1; D: TRBD2; size: NA; J: TRBJ2-3; DNA: TGCGCCAGCAGCCAAACACTAGCGGGGGGCCTGGATACGCAGTATTTT; CDR3: CASSQTLAGGLDTQYF
V: TRBV18; D: NA; size: once; J: TRBJ1-5; DNA: TGTGCCAGCTCACCAGTCGGAGTTAGCAATCAGCCCCAGCATTTT; CDR3: CASSPVGVSNQPQHF
V: TRBV10-3; D: TRBD1; size: NA; J: TRBJ1-2; DNA: TGTGCCATCAGTGACGGGACAGGGGATGGCTACACCTTC; CDR3: CAISDGTGDGYTF
V: TRBV6-6; D: NA; size: once; J: TRBJ2-7; DNA: TGTGCCAGCAGTTATGAACTTCCCTACGAGCAGTACTTC; CDR3: CASSYELPYEQYF
V: TRBV2; D: NA; size: NA; J: TRBJ1-1; DNA: TGTGCCAGCAGTGTCCGGACTGAAGCTTTCTTT; CDR3: CASSVRTEAFF
V: TRBV28; D: TRBD1; size: NA; J: TRBJ1-5; DNA: TGTGCCAGCAGTATAGGACAGGGGAATCAGCCCCAGCATTTT; CDR3: CASSIGQGNQPQHF
V: TRBV4-1; D: TRBD1; size: NA; J: TRBJ2-7; DNA: TGCGCCAGCAGCCGTAGGGACAGGGACTACGAGCAGTACTTC; CDR3: CASSRRDRDYEQYF
V: TRBV7-2; D: TRBD2; size: NA; J: TRBJ2-3; DNA: TGTGCCAGCAGCATAGGACTAGGCTCAGATACGCAGTATTTT; CDR3: CASSIGLGSDTQYF
V: TRBV7-2; D: TRBD1; size: NA; J: TRBJ1-2; DNA: TGTGCCAGCAGCTTAGGGGGACAGGGACCTAACTATGGCTACACCTTC; CDR3: CASSLGGQGPNYGYTF
V: TRBV29-1; D: TRBD1; size: NA; J: TRBJ2-4; DNA: TGCAGCGTGACGGGACAGGGGGCTCGAAGTTTAGGCAAAAACATTCAGTACTTC; CDR3: CSVTGQGARSLGKNIQYF
V: TRBV6-5; D: TRBD1; size: NA; J: TRBJ1-1; DNA: TGTGCCAGCAGCCGAGGACAGGGGAGGGCTGAAGCTTTCTTT; CDR3: CASSRGQGRAEAFF
V: TRBV7-9; D: NA; size: NA; J: TRBJ2-2; DNA: TGTGCCAGCAGCTTAGGTCCTTATAGCGCCGGGGAGCTGTTTTTT; CDR3: CASSLGPYSAGELFF
V: TRBV6-6; D: NA; size: NA; J: TRBJ2-2; DNA: TGTGCCACCCACGCTACAGCCGGGGAGCTGTTTTTT; CDR3: CATHATAGELFF
V: TRBV5-1; D: TRBD1; size: NA; J: TRBJ1-1; DNA: TGCGCCAGCAGCCCAAGGGGACAGGGGATTCGGAACACTGGAGCTTTCTTT; CDR3: CASSPRGQGIRNTGAFF
V: TRBV10-3; D: NA; size: NA; J: TRBJ2-7; DNA: TGTGCCATCAACCAACAGGGTTCCTACGAGCAGTACTTC; CDR3: CAINQQGSYEQYF
V: TRBV6-5; D: NA; size: NA; J: TRBJ1-2; DNA: TGTGCCAGCAGTCCCGGACAGAACTATGGCTACACCTTC; CDR3: CASSPGQNYGYTF
V: TRBV2; D: NA; size: NA; J: TRBJ2-7; DNA: TGTGCCAGCAACACAGGTGGCGAGCAGTACTTC; CDR3: CASNTGGEQYF
V: TRBV19; D: NA; size: few; J: TRBJ1-1; DNA: TGTGCCAGTAGTATAGTAGGGGAAACTGAAGCTTTCTTT; CDR3: CASSIVGETEAFF
V: TRBV19; D: NA; size: few; J: TRBJ1-6; DNA: TGTGCCAGTGCGGCGCAGGGTGGGTCACCCCTCCACTTT; CDR3: CASAAQGGSPLHF
V: TRBV5-1; D: NA; size: few; J: TRBJ1-1; DNA: TGCGCCAGCAGCGACCGGTCAGGCGCTGAAGCTTTCTTT; CDR3: CASSDRSGAEAFF
V: TRBV7-9; D: TRBD1; size: NA; J: TRBJ1-4; DNA: TGTGCCAGCAGCGGTATGGAGACAGGGAATGAAAAACTGTTTTTT; CDR3: CASSGMETGNEKLFF
V: TRBV15; D: TRBD1; size: NA; J: TRBJ1-2; DNA: TGTGCCACCAGCAATTACCTACTGGACAGGGAATATGGCTACACCTTC; CDR3: CATSNYLLDREYGYTF
V: TRBV28; D: NA; size: once; J: TRBJ2-1; DNA: TGTGCCAGCAGTTCGGGCCCGGGGTTTCCGAACAATGAGCAGTTCTTC; CDR3: CASSSGPGFPNNEQFF
V: TRBV6-5; D: NA; size: few; J: TRBJ1-1; DNA: TGTGCCAGCAGTACTCGATCCCCCATGAACACTGAAGCTTTCTTT; CDR3: CASSTRSPMNTEAFF
V: TRBV30; D: NA; size: NA; J: TRBJ1-2; DNA: TGTGCCTGGCACAGGAAATTCGCACCCTATGGCTACACCTTC; CDR3: CAWHRKFAPYGYTF
V: TRBV7-9; D: NA; size: once; J: TRBJ1-6; DNA: TGTGCCATCAAACCAAAGGCTACCGAGCGATCCTCCTATAATTCACCCCTCCACTTT; CDR3: CAIKPKATERSSYNSPLHF
V: TRBV2; D: TRBD1; size: NA; J: TRBJ1-2; DNA: TGTGCCAGCAGTCGACAGGGGGGTGACTATGGCTACACCTTC; CDR3: CASSRQGGDYGYTF
V: TRBV9; D: NA; size: NA; J: TRBJ2-3; DNA: TGTGCCAGCAGCGTCCAAAAGGAGGATACGCAGTATTTT; CDR3: CASSVQKEDTQYF
V: TRBV9; D: TRBD1; size: once; J: TRBJ1-2; DNA: TGTGCCAGCAGCGTAGAGGGGGCGACCCCTGTCTATGGCTACACCTTC; CDR3: CASSVEGATPVYGYTF
V: TRBV7-2; D: NA; size: NA; J: TRBJ2-2; DNA: TGTGCCAGCAGCTTAGTAACGGGTGGGGAGCTGTTTTTT; CDR3: CASSLVTGGELFF
V: TRBV7-9; D: NA; size: NA; J: TRBJ1-1; DNA: TGTGCCAACAGCGGGGAGGACACGGTGAACACTGAAGCTTTCTTT; CDR3: CANSGEDTVNTEAFF
V: TRBV5-1; D: TRBD1; size: NA; J: TRBJ2-1; DNA: TGCGCCAGCAGCCCACAGGGGGCAGGGACCTACAATGAGCAGTTCTTC; CDR3: CASSPQGAGTYNEQFF
V: TRBV29-1; D: TRBD1; size: NA; J: TRBJ1-2; DNA: TGCAGCGTCCGAGAACAGGGGTTCCATGGCTACACCTTC; CDR3: CSVREQGFHGYTF
V: TRBV6-5; D: NA; size: once; J: TRBJ1-1; DNA: TGTGCCAGCAGAGGACTGATCCTAACTGAAGCTTTCTTT; CDR3: CASRGLILTEAFF
V: TRBV27; D: NA; size: NA; J: TRBJ1-3; DNA: TGTGCCAGCAGTTCCCTATTGGGAAACACCATATATTTT; CDR3: CASSSLLGNTIYF
V: TRBV7-2; D: NA; size: NA; J: TRBJ2-5; DNA: TGTGCCAGCAGCCTCCAAGAGACCCAGTACTTC; CDR3: CASSLQETQYF
V: TRBV19; D: TRBD2; size: NA; J: TRBJ2-1; DNA: TGTGCCAGTAGCTACCTAGCGGCCAATGAGCAGTTCTTC; CDR3: CASSYLAANEQFF
V: TRBV5-6; D: TRBD2; size: few; J: TRBJ2-7; DNA: TGTGCCAGCAGCCTCCTCGCTAGCGGGGGGGCGTACGAGCAGTACTTC; CDR3: CASSLLASGGAYEQYF
V: TRBV5-1; D: NA; size: NA; J: TRBJ1-5; DNA: TGCGCCAGCAGCCGGACAGCCTATAGCAATCAGCCCCAGCATTTT; CDR3: CASSRTAYSNQPQHF
V: TRBV15; D: NA; size: NA; J: TRBJ1-1; DNA: TGTGCCACCAGCAGAGGGGGCCCGCGAAACACTGAAGCTTTCTTT; CDR3: CATSRGGPRNTEAFF
V: TRBV11-1; D: TRBD1; size: NA; J: TRBJ1-1; DNA: TGTGCCAGCAGCGGGGACAGGGGTAGAACTGAAGCTTTCTTT; CDR3: CASSGDRGRTEAFF
V: TRBV6-7; D: TRBD2; size: once; J: TRBJ2-2; DNA: TGTGCCAGCAGTCCCTGGGAGCGGGGAACGAACACCGGGGAGCTGTTTTTT; CDR3: CASSPWERGTNTGELFF
V: TRBV13; D: NA; size: few; J: TRBJ2-2; DNA: TGTGCCAGCAGCTTAGGCGCAGGGGTAGGCAGCACCGGGGAGCTGTTTTTT; CDR3: CASSLGAGVGSTGELFF
V: TRBV19; D: NA; size: once; J: TRBJ2-7; DNA: TGTGCCAGTAGTCCGGCCCGGGGGGCTTCCTACGAGCAGTACTTC; CDR3: CASSPARGASYEQYF
V: TRBV12-5; D: TRBD1; size: NA; J: TRBJ2-7; DNA: TGTGCTAGTGGTTTGGACAGGGGATCGAGCTCCTACGAGCAGTACTTC; CDR3: CASGLDRGSSSYEQYF
V: TRBV7-3; D: TRBD1; size: once; J: TRBJ1-2; DNA: TGTGCCAGCAGCTTGCAACAGGGGGATAACTATGGCTACACCTTC; CDR3: CASSLQQGDNYGYTF
V: TRBV10-3; D: TRBD1; size: NA; J: TRBJ1-1; DNA: TGTGCCATCACCGGACAGGGGCCGAACACTGAAGCTTTCTTT; CDR3: CAITGQGPNTEAFF
V: TRBV6-1; D: TRBD2; size: NA; J: TRBJ2-2; DNA: TGTGCCAGCAGTGGCCATTCCGGACTAGCGGGGGGGACCGGGGAGCTGTTTTTT; CDR3: CASSGHSGLAGGTGELFF
V: TRBV5-1; D: NA; size: NA; J: TRBJ1-6; DNA: TGCGCCAGCAGCTGGGGAGGGGTCGGGACTACGGATTCACCCCTCCACTTT; CDR3: CASSWGGVGTTDSPLHF
V: TRBV7-8; D: TRBD2; size: NA; J: TRBJ2-1; DNA: TGTGCCAGCAGCTTCCCTCTCGGGACTAGCCGGAACAATGAGCAGTTCTTC; CDR3: CASSFPLGTSRNNEQFF
V: TRBV7-6; D: TRBD1; size: NA; J: TRBJ2-1; DNA: TGTGCCAGCAGCTCCGGGGACAGGGGCCATGAGCAGTTCTTC; CDR3: CASSSGDRGHEQFF
V: TRBV7-3; D: NA; size: few; J: TRBJ1-1; DNA: TGTGCCAGCAGCTTAACCCCAAACACTGAAGCTTTCTTT; CDR3: CASSLTPNTEAFF
V: TRBV4-1; D: NA; size: once; J: TRBJ1-6; DNA: TGCGCCAGCAGCCCGTTCCGTCTCGGACAGACAAATTCACCCCTCCACTTT; CDR3: CASSPFRLGQTNSPLHF